The following is a T cell receptor (beta chain) sequence with its context. The antigen remains undetermined. TCR beta CDR3 sequences were amplified from RNA transcripts. First-round RT-PCR targeting the TCR CDR3 was performed with the HTBI primer set. One entry per CDR3 protein results from TCRdb running MiXCR on the multiplex PCR reads. The sample has roughly 500,000 distinct CDR3 sequences, 40% to 50% seen once. The sample comes from a study of T cells in Graves' hyperthyroidism and ophthalmopathy. Points from the study as a whole: The majority of expanded thyroid clonotypes above 0.001 also appeared in blood. Patients with ophthalmopathy were separated from those with stable hyperthyroidism by a 13 V-J model. With a median lead of about 6.9 months before onset, the model predicted ophthalmopathy.

Diagnoses used clinical symptoms, serum thyroxine and TRAb, thyroid ultrasound and orbital computed tomography. The CDR3 is 16 residues long. The ends were cut back, 10 bases at V and 0 bases at J, with 18 bases in the middle. The V and J genes are TRBV12-3 or TRBV12-4 and TRBJ2-2; the D call may be TRBD1 or TRBD2 (5 bases each). The sequence was obtained from an adult woman with Graves' disease, either hyperthyroidism or ophthalmopathy (not recorded which). Sequenced: peripheral blood or thyroid tissue (not recorded which). CDR3 DNA: TGTGCCACCCGCGTGGCCGGGACCTCGAACACCGGGGAGCTGTTTTTT. Encoded protein: CATRVAGTSNTGELFF.